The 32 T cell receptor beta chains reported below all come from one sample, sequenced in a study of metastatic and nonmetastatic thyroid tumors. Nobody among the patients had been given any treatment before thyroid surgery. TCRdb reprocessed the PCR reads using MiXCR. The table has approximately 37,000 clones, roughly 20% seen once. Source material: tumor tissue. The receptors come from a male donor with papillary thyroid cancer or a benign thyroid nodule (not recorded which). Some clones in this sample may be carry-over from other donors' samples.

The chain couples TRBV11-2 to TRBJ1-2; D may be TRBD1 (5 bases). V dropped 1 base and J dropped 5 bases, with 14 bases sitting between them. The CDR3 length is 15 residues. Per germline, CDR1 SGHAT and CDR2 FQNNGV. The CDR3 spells CASSLARRGTYGYTF. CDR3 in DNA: TGTGCCAGCAGCTTAGCCCGCCGGGGGACGTATGGCTACACCTTC.

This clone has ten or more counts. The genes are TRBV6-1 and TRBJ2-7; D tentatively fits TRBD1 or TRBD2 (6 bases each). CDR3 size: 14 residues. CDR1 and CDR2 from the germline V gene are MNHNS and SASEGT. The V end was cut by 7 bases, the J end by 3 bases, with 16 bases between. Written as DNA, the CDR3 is TGTGCCAGCACTGGGGGGCCAGAGAACTACGAGCAGTACTTC. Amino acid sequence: CASTGGPENYEQYF.

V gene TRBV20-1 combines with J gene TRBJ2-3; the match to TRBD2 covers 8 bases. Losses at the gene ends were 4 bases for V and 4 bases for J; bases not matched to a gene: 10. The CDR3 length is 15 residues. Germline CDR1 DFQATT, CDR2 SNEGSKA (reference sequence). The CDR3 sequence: CSATRRSGISDTQYF. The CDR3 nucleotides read TGCAGTGCTACCCGTCGTAGCGGGATCTCAGATACGCAGTATTTT.

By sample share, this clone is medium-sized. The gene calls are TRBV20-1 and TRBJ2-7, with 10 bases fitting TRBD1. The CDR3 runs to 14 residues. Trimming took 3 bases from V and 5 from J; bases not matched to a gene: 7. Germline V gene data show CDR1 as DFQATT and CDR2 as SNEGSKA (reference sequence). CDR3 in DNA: TGCAGTGCTAGGGAGGGACAGGGGATCCACGAGCAGTACTTC. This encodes CSAREGQGIHEQYF.

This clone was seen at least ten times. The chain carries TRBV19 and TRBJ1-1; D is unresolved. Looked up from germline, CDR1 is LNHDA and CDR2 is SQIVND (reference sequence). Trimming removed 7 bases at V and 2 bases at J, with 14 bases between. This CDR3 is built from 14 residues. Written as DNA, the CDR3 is TGTGCCAGTAACCGTGGAACGTCTAACACTGAAGCTTTCTTT. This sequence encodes CASNRGTSNTEAFF.

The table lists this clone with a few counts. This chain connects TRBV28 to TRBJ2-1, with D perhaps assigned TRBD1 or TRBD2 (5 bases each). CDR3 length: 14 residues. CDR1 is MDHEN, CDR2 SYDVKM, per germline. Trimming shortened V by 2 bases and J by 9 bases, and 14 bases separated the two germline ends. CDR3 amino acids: CASSLTGGIREQFF. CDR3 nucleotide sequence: TGTGCCAGCAGTTTAACTGGGGGTATCCGTGAGCAGTTCTTC.

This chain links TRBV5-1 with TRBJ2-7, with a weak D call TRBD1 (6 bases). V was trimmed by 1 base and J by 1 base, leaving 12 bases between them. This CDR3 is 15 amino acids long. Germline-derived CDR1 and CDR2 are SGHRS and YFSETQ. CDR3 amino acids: CASSLLTGSSYEQYF. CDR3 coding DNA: TGCGCCAGCAGCTTGTTGACAGGCTCTTCCTACGAGCAGTACTTC.

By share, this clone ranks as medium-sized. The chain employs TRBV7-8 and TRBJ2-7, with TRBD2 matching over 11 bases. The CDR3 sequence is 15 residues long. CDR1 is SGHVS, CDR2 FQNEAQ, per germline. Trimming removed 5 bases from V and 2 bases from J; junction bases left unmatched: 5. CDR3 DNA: TGTGCCAGCAGCCCGGGGACTAGCGGAACCTACGAGCAGTACTTC. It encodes CASSPGTSGTYEQYF.

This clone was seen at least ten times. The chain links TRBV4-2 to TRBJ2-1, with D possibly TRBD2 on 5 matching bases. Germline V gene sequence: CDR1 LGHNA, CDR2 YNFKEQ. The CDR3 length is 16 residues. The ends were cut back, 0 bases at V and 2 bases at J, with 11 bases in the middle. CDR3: CASSQERGRAYNEQFF. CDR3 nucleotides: TGTGCCAGCAGCCAAGAACGGGGAAGGGCCTACAATGAGCAGTTCTTC.

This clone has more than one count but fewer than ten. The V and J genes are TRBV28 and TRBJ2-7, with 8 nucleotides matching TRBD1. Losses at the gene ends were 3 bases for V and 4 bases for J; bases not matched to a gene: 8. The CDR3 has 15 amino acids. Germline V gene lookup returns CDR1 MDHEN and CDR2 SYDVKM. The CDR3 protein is CASSFVGQGNYEQYF. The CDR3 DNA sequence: TGTGCCAGCAGTTTCGTCGGACAGGGAAATTACGAGCAGTACTTC.

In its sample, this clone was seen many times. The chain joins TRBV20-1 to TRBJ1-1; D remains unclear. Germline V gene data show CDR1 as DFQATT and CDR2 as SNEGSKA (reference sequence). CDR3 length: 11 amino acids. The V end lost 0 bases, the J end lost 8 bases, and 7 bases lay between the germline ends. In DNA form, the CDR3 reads TGCAGTGCTAGAGAGTCCGGGGAAGCTTTCTTT. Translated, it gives CSARESGEAFF.

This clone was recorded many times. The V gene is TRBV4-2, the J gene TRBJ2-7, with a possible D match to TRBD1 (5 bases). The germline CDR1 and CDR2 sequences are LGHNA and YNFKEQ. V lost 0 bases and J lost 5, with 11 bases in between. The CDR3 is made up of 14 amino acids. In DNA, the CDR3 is TGTGCCAGCAGCCAAGATGGGGCGGTTGACGAGCAGTACTTC. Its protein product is CASSQDGAVDEQYF.

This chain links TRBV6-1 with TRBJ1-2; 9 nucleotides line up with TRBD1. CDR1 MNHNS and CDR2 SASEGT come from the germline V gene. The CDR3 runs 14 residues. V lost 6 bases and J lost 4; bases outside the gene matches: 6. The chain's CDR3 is CASRLGTGRYGYTF. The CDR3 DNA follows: TGTGCCAGCAGGCTTGGGACAGGGCGCTATGGCTACACCTTC.

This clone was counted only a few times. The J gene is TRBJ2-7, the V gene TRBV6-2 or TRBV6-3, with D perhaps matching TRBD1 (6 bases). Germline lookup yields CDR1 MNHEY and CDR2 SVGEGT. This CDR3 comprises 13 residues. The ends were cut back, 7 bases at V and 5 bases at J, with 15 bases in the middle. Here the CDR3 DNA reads TGTGCCAGCACCATCAGGGGATACGACGAGCAGTACTTC. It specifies CASTIRGYDEQYF.

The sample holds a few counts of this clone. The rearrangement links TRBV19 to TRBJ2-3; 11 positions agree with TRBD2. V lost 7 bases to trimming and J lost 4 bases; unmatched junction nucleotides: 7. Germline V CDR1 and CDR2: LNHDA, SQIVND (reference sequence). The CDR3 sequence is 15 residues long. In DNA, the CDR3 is TGTGCCAGTACTAGACTAGCGGGAACTTCAGATACGCAGTATTTT. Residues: CASTRLAGTSDTQYF.

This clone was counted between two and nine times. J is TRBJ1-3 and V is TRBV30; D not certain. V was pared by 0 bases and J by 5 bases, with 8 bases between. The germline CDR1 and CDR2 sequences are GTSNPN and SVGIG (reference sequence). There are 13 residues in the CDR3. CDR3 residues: CAWSVMGRNTIYF. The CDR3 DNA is TGTGCCTGGAGTGTAATGGGTAGAAACACCATATATTTT.

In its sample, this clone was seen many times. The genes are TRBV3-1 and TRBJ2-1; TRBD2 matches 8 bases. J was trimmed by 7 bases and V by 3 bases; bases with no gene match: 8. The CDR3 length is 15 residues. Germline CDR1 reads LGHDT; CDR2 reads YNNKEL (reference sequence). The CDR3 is CASSQSGRAMNEQFF. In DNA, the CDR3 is TGTGCCAGCAGCCAGAGCGGGAGAGCTATGAATGAGCAGTTCTTC.

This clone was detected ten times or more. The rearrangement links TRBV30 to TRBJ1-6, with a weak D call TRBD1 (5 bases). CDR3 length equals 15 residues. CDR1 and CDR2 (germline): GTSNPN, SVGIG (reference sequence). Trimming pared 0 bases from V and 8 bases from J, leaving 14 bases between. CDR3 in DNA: TGTGCCTGGAGTGTACGGGCAGGGCTGGATTCACCCCTCCACTTT. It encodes CAWSVRAGLDSPLHF.

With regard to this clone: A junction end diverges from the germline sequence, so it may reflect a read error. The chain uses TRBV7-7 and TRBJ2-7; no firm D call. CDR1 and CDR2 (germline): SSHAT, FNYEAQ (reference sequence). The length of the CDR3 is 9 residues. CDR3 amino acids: CASSPEQYF. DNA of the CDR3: TGTGCTAGCAGCCCAGAGCAGTACTTC.

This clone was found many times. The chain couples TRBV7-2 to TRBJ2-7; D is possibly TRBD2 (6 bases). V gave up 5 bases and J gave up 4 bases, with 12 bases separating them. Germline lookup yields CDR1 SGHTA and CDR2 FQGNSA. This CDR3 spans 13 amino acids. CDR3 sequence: CASSPRRAYEQYF. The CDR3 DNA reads TGTGCCAGCAGCCCGCGGAGGGCTTACGAGCAGTACTTC.

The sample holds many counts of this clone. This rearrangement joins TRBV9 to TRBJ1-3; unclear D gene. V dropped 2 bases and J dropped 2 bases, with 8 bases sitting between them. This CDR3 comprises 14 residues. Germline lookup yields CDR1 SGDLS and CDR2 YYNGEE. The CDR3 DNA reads TGTGCCAGCAGCGTGCGCGGGGCTGGAAACACCATATATTTT. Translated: CASSVRGAGNTIYF.

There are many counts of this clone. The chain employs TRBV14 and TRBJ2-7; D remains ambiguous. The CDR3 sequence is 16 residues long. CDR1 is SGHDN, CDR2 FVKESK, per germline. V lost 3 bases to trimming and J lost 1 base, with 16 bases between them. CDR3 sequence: CASSQIGDGGSYEQYF. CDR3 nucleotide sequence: TGTGCCAGCAGCCAGATTGGGGATGGCGGATCCTACGAGCAGTACTTC.

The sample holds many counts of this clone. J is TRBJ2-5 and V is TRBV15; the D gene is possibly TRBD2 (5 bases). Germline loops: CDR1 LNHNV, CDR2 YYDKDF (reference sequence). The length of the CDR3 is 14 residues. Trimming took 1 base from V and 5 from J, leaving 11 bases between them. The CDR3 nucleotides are TGTGCCACCAGCAGAGGGGCCGGGAAGGAGACCCAGTACTTC. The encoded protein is CATSRGAGKETQYF.

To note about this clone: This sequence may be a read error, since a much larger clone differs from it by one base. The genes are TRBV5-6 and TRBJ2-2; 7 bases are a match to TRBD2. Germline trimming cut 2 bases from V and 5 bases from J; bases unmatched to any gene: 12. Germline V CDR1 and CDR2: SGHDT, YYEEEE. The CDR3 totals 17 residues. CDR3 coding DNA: TGTGCCAGCAGCTTTGTCGGGTTGCGGGAGAAAACCGGGGAGCTGTTTTTT. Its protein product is CASSFVGLREKTGELFF.

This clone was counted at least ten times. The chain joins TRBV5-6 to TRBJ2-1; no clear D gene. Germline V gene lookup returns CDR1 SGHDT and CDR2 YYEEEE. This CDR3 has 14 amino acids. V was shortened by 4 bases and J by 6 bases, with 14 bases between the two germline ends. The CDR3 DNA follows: TGTGCCAGCAGCGACCCAAGGGTGGGCAATGAGCAGTTCTTC. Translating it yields CASSDPRVGNEQFF.

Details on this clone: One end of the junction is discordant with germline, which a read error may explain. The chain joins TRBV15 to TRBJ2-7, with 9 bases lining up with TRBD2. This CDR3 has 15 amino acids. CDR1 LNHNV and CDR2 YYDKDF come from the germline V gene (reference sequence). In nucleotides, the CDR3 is TGTTCCACCAGCACACTGTTGGGACTAGCTCACGAGCAGTACTTC. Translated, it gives CSTSTLLGLAHEQYF. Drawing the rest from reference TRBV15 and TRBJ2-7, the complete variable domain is DAMVIQNPRYQVTQFGKPVTLSCSQTLNHNVMYWYQQKSSQAPKLLFHYYDKDFNNEADTPDNFQSRRPNTSFCFLDIRSPGLGDTAMYLCSTSTLLGLAHEQYFGPGTRLTVT.

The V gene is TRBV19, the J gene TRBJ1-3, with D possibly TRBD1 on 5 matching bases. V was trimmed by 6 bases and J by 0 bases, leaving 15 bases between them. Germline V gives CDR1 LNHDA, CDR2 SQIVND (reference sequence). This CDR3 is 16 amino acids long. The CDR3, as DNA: TGTGCCAGTAGGCCTGGGGCTGCAAGCTCTGGAAACACCATATATTTT. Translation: CASRPGAASSGNTIYF.

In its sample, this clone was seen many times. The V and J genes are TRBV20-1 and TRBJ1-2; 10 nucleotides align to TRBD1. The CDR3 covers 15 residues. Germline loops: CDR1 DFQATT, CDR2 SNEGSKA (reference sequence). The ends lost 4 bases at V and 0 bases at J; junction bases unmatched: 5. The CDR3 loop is CSATGQGSANYGYTF. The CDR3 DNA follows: TGCAGTGCTACGGGACAGGGGTCCGCTAACTATGGCTACACCTTC.

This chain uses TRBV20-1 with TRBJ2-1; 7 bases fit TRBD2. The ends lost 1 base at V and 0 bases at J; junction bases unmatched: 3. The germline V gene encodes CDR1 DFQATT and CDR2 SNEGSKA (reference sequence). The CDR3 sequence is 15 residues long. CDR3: CSARVGGFSYNEQFF. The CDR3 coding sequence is TGCAGTGCTAGAGTGGGAGGGTTCTCCTACAATGAGCAGTTCTTC.

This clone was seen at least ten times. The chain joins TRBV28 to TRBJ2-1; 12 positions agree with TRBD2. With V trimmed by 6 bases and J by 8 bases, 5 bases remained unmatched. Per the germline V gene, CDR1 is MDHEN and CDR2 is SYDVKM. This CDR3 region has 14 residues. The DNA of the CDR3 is TGTGCCAGCAGCAAACTAGCGGGAGGTTATGAGCAGTTCTTC. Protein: CASSKLAGGYEQFF.

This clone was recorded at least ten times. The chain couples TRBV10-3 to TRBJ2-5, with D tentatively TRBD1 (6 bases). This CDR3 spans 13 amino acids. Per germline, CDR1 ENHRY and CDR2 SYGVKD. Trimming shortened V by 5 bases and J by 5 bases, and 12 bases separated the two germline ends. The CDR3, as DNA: TGTGCCATCAGTCCTACAGGGACCGAGACCCAGTACTTC. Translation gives CAISPTGTETQYF.

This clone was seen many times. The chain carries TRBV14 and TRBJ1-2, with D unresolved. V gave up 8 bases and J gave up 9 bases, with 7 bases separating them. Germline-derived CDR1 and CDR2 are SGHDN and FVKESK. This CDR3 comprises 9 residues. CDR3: CASGKCYTF. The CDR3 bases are TGTGCCAGCGGAAAATGCTACACCTTC.